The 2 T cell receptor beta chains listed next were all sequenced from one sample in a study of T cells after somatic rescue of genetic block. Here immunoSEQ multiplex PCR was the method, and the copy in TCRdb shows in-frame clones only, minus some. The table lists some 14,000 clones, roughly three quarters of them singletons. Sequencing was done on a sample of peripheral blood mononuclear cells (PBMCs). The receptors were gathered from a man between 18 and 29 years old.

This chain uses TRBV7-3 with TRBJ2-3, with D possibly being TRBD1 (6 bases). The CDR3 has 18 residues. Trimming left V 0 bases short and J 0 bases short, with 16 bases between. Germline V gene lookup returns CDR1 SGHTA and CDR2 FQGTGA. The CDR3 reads CASSLTGALLASTDTQYF. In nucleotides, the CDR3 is TGTGCCAGCAGCTTAACGGGGGCCTTACTCGCTAGCACAGATACGCAGTATTTT.

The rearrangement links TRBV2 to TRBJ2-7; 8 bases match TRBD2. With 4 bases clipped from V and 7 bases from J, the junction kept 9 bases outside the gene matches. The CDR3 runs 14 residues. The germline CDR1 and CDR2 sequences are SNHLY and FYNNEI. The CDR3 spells CASSGSSGVWEQYF. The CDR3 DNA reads TGTGCCAGCAGTGGTAGTAGCGGGGTGTGGGAGCAGTACTTC.